Listed here are 32 T cell receptor beta chains from one sample, sequenced in a study of cytomegalovirus exposure and HLA in healthy donors. Clones were sequenced by immunoSEQ multiplex PCR, and TCRdb holds only the in-frame ones, with some missing. Of 250,000 to 400,000 clones listed, around 90% are singletons. Source material: PBMCs. The receptors were gathered from a man younger than 45 in good health and CMV-seronegative.

As regards this clone: A clone one base away is much larger, so this may be a read error. This specimen includes other DNA sequences encoding the same CDR3. This chain links TRBV6-1 with TRBJ2-5, with a tentative D call TRBD1 (6 bases). The CDR3 covers 13 residues. The germline CDR1 and CDR2 sequences are MNHNS and SASEGT. V lost 5 bases and J 2 bases, leaving 9 bases between the germline ends. CDR3 in amino acids: CASSRGQQETQYF. The CDR3 DNA sequence: TGTGCCAGCAGTAGAGGACAGCAAGAGACCCAGTACTTC.

With regard to this clone: Additional DNA sequences in this sample encode the identical CDR3. The rearrangement uses TRBV9 and TRBJ1-2; the match to TRBD1 covers 7 bases. With V trimmed by 0 bases and J by 4 bases, 0 bases remained unmatched. Germline V gene sequence: CDR1 SGDLS, CDR2 YYNGEE. This CDR3 spans 13 amino acids. Here the CDR3 DNA reads TGTGCCAGCAGCGTAGACAGGGGCTATGGCTACACCTTC. Translation: CASSVDRGYGYTF.

This clone has just one count. This chain joins TRBV18 and TRBJ1-5; 7 bases are shared with TRBD1. Trimming removed 0 bases from V and 3 bases from J; junction bases left unmatched: 2. Germline CDR1 KGHSH, CDR2 LQKENI. The CDR3 totals 15 residues. The CDR3 sequence is CASSPPGQTNQPQHF. For the CDR3, the DNA is TGTGCCAGCTCACCACCGGGACAGACCAATCAGCCCCAGCATTTT.

This chain uses TRBV27 with TRBJ2-7; a possible D gene is TRBD1 (6 bases). The CDR3 runs to 14 residues. Per the germline V gene, CDR1 is MNHEY and CDR2 is SMNVEV (reference sequence). V gave up 5 bases and J gave up 3 bases, with 14 bases separating them. The CDR3 nucleotides read TGTGCCAGCAGTACAAACAGGGTTAGCTACGAGCAGTACTTC. Translated: CASSTNRVSYEQYF.

With respect to this clone: The DNA is omitted, as the CDR3 cannot be located on it reliably, and the CDR3 follows TCRdb's listing. This chain links TRBV10-1 with TRBJ2-7; the DNA was not used to check the table's D call, TRBD1. Germline V CDR1 and CDR2: WNHNN, SYGVQD (reference sequence). A total of 22 residues make up the CDR3, ends included. CDR3 loop: CASRVGHRRPPTSSTSGYEQYF.

The CDR3 region is CASSVETRIGELFF. DNA for the CDR3: TGTGCCAGCAGCGTAGAAACTAGGATCGGGGAGCTGTTTTTT. The V call is TRBV7-2, the J call TRBJ2-2, with D perhaps TRBD2 (5 bases). The V end lost 5 bases, the J end lost 7 bases, and 14 bases lay between the germline ends. Germline V gene sequence: CDR1 SGHTA, CDR2 FQGNSA. The CDR3 totals 14 residues.

The V gene is TRBV19, the J gene TRBJ2-5; 9 bases agree with TRBD1. This CDR3 spans 16 amino acids. Trimming cost V 1 base and J 5 bases; bases outside gene matches: 8. CDR1 is LNHDA and CDR2 is SQIVND in the germline V gene (reference sequence). The CDR3 loop is CASSIGGQGLSETQYF. CDR3 sequence (DNA): TGTGCCAGTAGTATAGGCGGACAGGGGCTTTCGGAGACCCAGTACTTC.

This chain connects TRBV7-9 to TRBJ1-1; TRBD1 aligns across 12 bases. The germline CDR1 and CDR2 sequences are SEHNR and FQNEAQ (reference sequence). With 8 bases clipped from V and 11 bases from J, the junction kept 12 bases outside the gene matches. This CDR3 comprises 14 residues. CDR3 sequence (DNA): TGTGCCAGCCATGACCGGGACAGGGGGCGAAAGGCTTTCTTT. It is translated as CASHDRDRGRKAFF.

The V and J genes are TRBV6-5 and TRBJ2-7; weak D call: TRBD2 (5 bases). CDR1 and CDR2 (germline): MNHEY, SVGAGI. V was trimmed by 0 bases and J by 2 bases, leaving 11 bases between them. This CDR3 comprises 15 residues. CDR3 nucleotide sequence: TGTGCCAGCAGTTACTCGCCCGGGGATCCCTACGAGCAGTACTTC. Translated: CASSYSPGDPYEQYF.

This clone was recorded once. J is TRBJ2-1 and V is TRBV4-1, with D possibly matching TRBD2 (7 bases). Germline V gives CDR1 MGHRA, CDR2 YSYEKL. V was clipped by 2 bases and J by 2 bases, with 16 bases between them. This CDR3 is built from 17 residues. CDR3 residues: CASSQSRGGGPYNEQFF. CDR3 coding DNA: TGCGCCAGCAGCCAATCTAGGGGCGGGGGCCCCTACAATGAGCAGTTCTTC.

This chain connects TRBV11-2 to TRBJ1-5; D is perhaps TRBD1 (6 bases). The CDR3 is 15 residues long. Germline-derived CDR1 and CDR2 are SGHAT and FQNNGV. V lost 3 bases and J lost 1, with 10 bases in between. The CDR3 coding sequence is TGTGCCAGCAGCTTTGATGGACAGAGCAATCAGCCCCAGCATTTT. Encoded protein: CASSFDGQSNQPQHF.

V usage is TRBV7-2 and J usage is TRBJ2-7; 8 nucleotides agree with TRBD1. There are 13 residues in the CDR3. V lost 5 bases to trimming and J lost 7 bases; unmatched junction nucleotides: 7. Germline V gene sequence: CDR1 SGHTA, CDR2 FQGNSA. The CDR3 sequence is CASSRDRSEEQYF. DNA for the CDR3: TGTGCCAGCAGCCGGGACAGGTCGGAGGAGCAGTACTTC.

The gene calls are TRBV5-1 and TRBJ1-5; D possibly corresponds to TRBD1 (5 bases). V lost 3 bases and J 4 bases, leaving 11 bases between the germline ends. The CDR3 totals 14 residues. The germline V gene encodes CDR1 SGHRS and CDR2 YFSETQ. In DNA form, the CDR3 reads TGCGCCAGCAGCTGGGGGGTAGGGAATCAGCCCCAGCATTTT. It codes for CASSWGVGNQPQHF.

The chain's CDR3 is CASSSNDRVWNTEAFF. CDR3 coding DNA: TGTGCCAGCAGCTCTAACGACAGGGTGTGGAACACTGAAGCTTTCTTT. The chain recombines TRBV7-2 with TRBJ1-1; TRBD1 matches at 7 bases. The CDR3 contains 16 residues. V lost 4 bases and J lost 1; bases outside the gene matches: 9. CDR1 and CDR2 from the germline V gene are SGHTA and FQGNSA.

The genes are TRBV14 and TRBJ1-1, with 8 bases fitting TRBD1. The CDR3 totals 15 residues. V dropped 3 bases and J dropped 4; count of bases not matched to a gene: 7. In germline, CDR1 is SGHDN, CDR2 FVKESK. CDR3 in DNA: TGTGCCAGCAGCCAGGATTCGACAGGGGTCACTGAAGCTTTCTTT. It specifies CASSQDSTGVTEAFF.

The chain combines TRBV4-3 with TRBJ1-5; 7 nucleotides align to TRBD1. The CDR3 loop spans 16 amino acids. V dropped 2 bases and J dropped 4; count of bases not matched to a gene: 8. The germline gives CDR1 LGHNA, CDR2 YSLEER. The CDR3, as DNA: TGCGCCAGCAGCCAATTTTCGCCAGGGGGGAATCAGCCCCAGCATTTT. This sequence encodes CASSQFSPGGNQPQHF.

CDR3 coding DNA: TGTGCCTCCACCTGGGCCACCCCGAACACCGGGGAGCTGTTTTTT. Translated: CASTWATPNTGELFF. The chain joins TRBV6-5 to TRBJ2-2; D not certain. V shed 11 bases and J shed 0 bases, with 16 bases lying between them. There are 15 residues in the CDR3. Germline V gene data show CDR1 as MNHEY and CDR2 as SVGAGI.

The V and J genes are TRBV19 and TRBJ2-5; no firm D call. This CDR3 spans 16 amino acids. Germline V gene sequence: CDR1 LNHDA, CDR2 SQIVND (reference sequence). Trimming removed 6 bases from V and 2 bases from J, with 19 bases in between. The CDR3 DNA is TGTGCCAGTAGAGGTCCCGCGGTAGGTAGGCAAGAGACCCAGTACTTC. It specifies CASRGPAVGRQETQYF.

The chain is built from TRBV28 and TRBJ2-7; TRBD1 is a possible D gene (6 bases). Germline lookup yields CDR1 MDHEN and CDR2 SYDVKM. The CDR3 extends over 16 amino acids. Deletions cut 6 bases from V and 4 bases from J, with 22 bases between. The CDR3 DNA follows: TGTGCCAGCAGATCCGCCCGCGACAGGTCCCTGTACGAGCAGTACTTC. Protein product: CASRSARDRSLYEQYF.

J is TRBJ1-1 and V is TRBV7-8; no definite D call. The CDR3 contains 16 residues. Germline V gene data show CDR1 as SGHVS and CDR2 as FQNEAQ. Trimming cost V 1 base and J 0 bases, with 12 bases left between them. In nucleotides, the CDR3 is TGTGCCAGCAGCTTAGTCCCCTCTATGTTGAACACTGAAGCTTTCTTT. It is translated as CASSLVPSMLNTEAFF. The full variable domain, rest sourced from reference TRBV7-8 and TRBJ1-1, is GAGVSQSPRYKVAKRGQDVALRCDPISGHVSLFWYQQALGQGPEFLTYFQNEAQLDKSGLPSDRFFAERPEGSVSTLKIQRTQQEDSAVYLCASSLVPSMLNTEAFFGQGTRLTVV.

V and J are TRBV5-1 and TRBJ1-3; tentative D call: TRBD1 (5 bases). CDR3 length: 15 residues. Trimming pared 0 bases from V and 0 bases from J, leaving 7 bases between. Germline values: CDR1 SGHRS, CDR2 YFSETQ. The CDR3 sequence: CASSLADSSGNTIYF. For the CDR3, the DNA is TGCGCCAGCAGCTTGGCTGACAGCTCTGGAAACACCATATATTTT.

The chain has TRBV9 and TRBJ1-6; D uncertain. This CDR3 has 15 residues. Trimming cost V 4 bases and J 8 bases, with 16 bases left between them. CDR1 SGDLS and CDR2 YYNGEE come from the germline V gene. The CDR3: CASSPRGRGDSPLHF. CDR3 DNA sequence: TGTGCCAGCAGCCCAAGAGGGCGTGGGGATTCACCCCTCCACTTT.

The V and J genes are TRBV18 and TRBJ1-1; D remains ambiguous. The CDR3 runs to 15 residues. Germline values: CDR1 KGHSH, CDR2 LQKENI. V was trimmed by 3 bases and J by 1 base, leaving 12 bases between them. For the CDR3, the DNA is TGTGCCAGCTCACCTCCCGCAGGAACGAACACTGAAGCTTTCTTT. Amino acid sequence: CASSPPAGTNTEAFF.

The chain uses TRBV6-1 and TRBJ1-2, with a possible D match to TRBD1 (6 bases). This CDR3 has 16 residues. In germline, CDR1 is MNHNS, CDR2 SASEGT. Trimming pared 1 base from V and 6 bases from J, leaving 18 bases between. CDR3 region: CASSEVLGGLANGYTF. The CDR3 DNA sequence: TGTGCCAGCAGTGAAGTGCTCGGGGGGCTGGCGAATGGCTACACCTTC.

This chain connects TRBV18 to TRBJ1-4; D gene uncertain. Trimming cost V 0 bases and J 5 bases, with 7 bases left between them. CDR3 length: 14 amino acids. The germline gives CDR1 KGHSH, CDR2 LQKENI. The CDR3 is CASSPPTGNEKLFF. CDR3 coding DNA: TGTGCCAGCTCACCACCTACGGGAAATGAAAAACTGTTTTTT.

The chain carries TRBV2 and TRBJ2-3, with TRBD2 identical over 13 bases. The CDR3 totals 16 residues. J gave up 1 base and V 5 bases, and 3 bases lay outside the gene matches. Germline V gives CDR1 SNHLY, CDR2 FYNNEI. CDR3 in DNA: TGTGCCAGCAGTTCTGGGACTAGCGGGGGCACAGATACGCAGTATTTT. It specifies CASSSGTSGGTDTQYF.

J is TRBJ2-5 and V is TRBV11-3; D may be TRBD2 (6 bases). Looked up from germline, CDR1 is SGHNT and CDR2 is YENEEA. CDR3 length equals 15 residues. The V and J ends lost 6 bases and 0 bases respectively, with 14 bases between them. CDR3: CASSQGLSYQETQYF. The CDR3 nucleotides are TGTGCCAGCAGTCAGGGACTCTCCTACCAAGAGACCCAGTACTTC.

The gene calls are TRBV6-4 and TRBJ2-3; D is undetermined. Looked up from germline, CDR1 is MRHNA and CDR2 is SNTAGT. Trimming pared 3 bases from V and 4 bases from J, leaving 11 bases between. The CDR3 contains 14 residues. The CDR3 sequence: CASSDAAGSDTQYF. As DNA, the CDR3 is TGTGCCAGCAGTGATGCTGCAGGCTCAGATACGCAGTATTTT.

The chain has TRBV4-3 and TRBJ2-1, with TRBD2 matching 14 bases. The germline CDR1 and CDR2 sequences are LGHNA and YSLEER. Unmatched junction bases numbered 3, after V lost 0 bases and J lost 5 bases. The CDR3 is made up of 17 amino acids. CDR3 coding DNA: TGCGCCAGCAGCCAAGATATGGGACTAGCGGGGGACAATGAGCAGTTCTTC. Translating gives CASSQDMGLAGDNEQFF.

The chain combines TRBV6-5 with TRBJ2-7; D possibly corresponds to TRBD1 (6 bases). Germline-derived CDR1 and CDR2 are MNHEY and SVGAGI. V lost 6 bases and J lost 0, with 12 bases in between. There are 14 residues in the CDR3. CDR3 loop: CASRTGQHSYEQYF. In nucleotides, the CDR3 is TGTGCCAGCAGAACCGGACAGCACTCCTACGAGCAGTACTTC.

The chain is built from TRBV7-2 and TRBJ1-2; 7 bases fit TRBD1. Trimming took 4 bases from V and 6 from J; bases not matched to a gene: 11. The CDR3 is 15 amino acids. The germline V gene has CDR1 SGHTA and CDR2 FQGNSA. CDR3 bases: TGTGCCAGCAGCTCCCGACAGGGTTCTATCGATGGCTACACCTTC. This sequence encodes CASSSRQGSIDGYTF.

The sample holds one count of this clone. V and J are TRBV27 and TRBJ1-1; 10 nucleotides align to TRBD1. V gave up 8 bases and J gave up 5 bases; unmatched junction bases: 14. CDR1 and CDR2 (germline): MNHEY, SMNVEV (reference sequence). This CDR3 region has 16 residues. This chain's CDR3 is CASQDRGPLLGTEAFF. CDR3 DNA: TGTGCCAGCCAAGACAGGGGGCCTCTACTGGGGACTGAAGCTTTCTTT.